Shown below are 32 T cell receptor beta chains from a single sample sequenced in a study of early T cells in non-severe SARS-CoV-2 infection. TCRdb passed the 5' RACE reads through MiXCR, listing each CDR3 protein once. Of 59,000 or so distinct CDR3 sequences in the sample, around 12% were seen once. This sample comprised whole blood, obtained at baseline. The receptors derive from an adult who was a healthcare worker with PCR-confirmed SARS-CoV-2 infection or an uninfected control (not recorded which).

This chain joins TRBV7-2 and TRBJ1-3, with a weak D call TRBD1 (5 bases). The CDR3 consists of 14 residues. Trimming cost V 2 bases and J 6 bases, with 11 bases left between them. The V gene's germline CDR1 is SGHTA and CDR2 FQGNSA. CDR3 bases: TGTGCCAGCAGCTTATCCGGGGCTCAAAACACCATATATTTT. Amino acids: CASSLSGAQNTIYF.

The chain combines TRBV14 with TRBJ2-7; TRBD2 is a possible D gene (6 bases). This CDR3 has 13 residues. V was pared by 0 bases and J by 10 bases, with 13 bases between. The V gene's germline CDR1 is SGHDN and CDR2 FVKESK. The CDR3 sequence: CASSQEIGGPQYF. The CDR3 DNA reads as TGTGCCAGCAGCCAAGAGATCGGGGGACCCCAGTACTTC.

The J gene is TRBJ2-7, the V gene TRBV13; the D is unclear. CDR1 PRHDT and CDR2 FYEKMQ come from the germline V gene (reference sequence). Between the trimmed V and J ends, which lost 3 bases and 5 bases, there was a span of 14 bases. CDR3 size: 14 residues. The chain's CDR3 is CASSFRVRGDEQYF. For the CDR3, the DNA is TGTGCCAGCAGCTTTAGAGTGAGAGGTGACGAGCAGTACTTC.

The V and J genes are TRBV19 and TRBJ2-5; D is perhaps TRBD2 (5 bases). CDR3 length: 14 amino acids. Trimming removed 4 bases from V and 5 bases from J, with 14 bases in between. CDR1 is LNHDA, CDR2 SQIVND, per germline (reference sequence). CDR3 sequence: CASSKRTQRETQYF. The CDR3 bases are TGTGCCAGTAGTAAACGGACTCAACGGGAGACCCAGTACTTC.

Concerning this clonotype itself: The junction does not match germline at one end; this may be a read error. J is TRBJ1-6 and V is TRBV28; 8 positions match TRBD1. The CDR3 totals 15 residues. Germline V gene lookup returns CDR1 MDHEN and CDR2 SYDVKM. CDR3 sequence reads: CASSKTGVYNLPLHF. CDR3 coding DNA: TGTGCCAGCAGTAAGACAGGGGTTTATAATTTACCCCTCCACTTT.

This clonotype was found a few times. This chain joins TRBV7-6 and TRBJ2-1; D is possibly TRBD1 or TRBD2 (5 bases each). This CDR3 has 14 amino acids. Germline CDR1 and CDR2: SGHVS and FNYEAQ. Trimming removed 3 bases from V and 5 bases from J, with 11 bases in between. The CDR3 spells CASSLAGTDNEQFF. The CDR3 coding sequence is TGTGCCAGCAGCTTGGCCGGGACCGACAATGAGCAGTTCTTC.

The V and J genes are TRBV20-1 and TRBJ2-3; D is perhaps TRBD1 (6 bases). Germline V lookup: CDR1 DFQATT, CDR2 SNEGSKA (reference sequence). The CDR3 loop spans 15 amino acids. V shed 0 bases and J shed 2 bases, with 12 bases lying between them. The CDR3 DNA is TGCAGTGCTAGAGAGTTTGGGGGCGACACAGATACGCAGTATTTT. Its protein product is CSAREFGGDTDTQYF.

The chain recombines TRBV6-2 or TRBV6-3 with TRBJ2-3; TRBD2 is a possible D gene (6 bases). V lost 6 bases and J lost 2, with 12 bases in between. CDR3 length: 14 residues. Per germline, CDR1 MNHEY and CDR2 SVGEGT. For the CDR3, the DNA is TGTGCCAGCAGCGCTAGCGAGACCACAGATACGCAGTATTTT. This encodes CASSASETTDTQYF.

This clonotype has only a few counts. V and J are TRBV11-2 and TRBJ2-7; D is ambiguous. The CDR3 consists of 13 residues. V was trimmed by 0 bases and J by 3 bases, leaving 6 bases between them. The V gene's germline CDR1 is SGHAT and CDR2 FQNNGV. The CDR3 sequence is CASSLEGHYEQYF. CDR3 in DNA: TGTGCCAGCAGCTTAGAGGGCCACTACGAGCAGTACTTC.

This clonotype was seen more than once but under ten times. The J gene is TRBJ2-7, the V gene TRBV11-2, with D maybe TRBD1 (6 bases). The V end lost 7 bases, the J end lost 6 bases, and 22 bases lay between the germline ends. This CDR3 is 15 amino acids long. In germline, CDR1 is SGHAT, CDR2 FQNNGV. DNA of the CDR3: TGTGCCAGCAACCCGGCAGGGGCCCCTTCGTCCGAGCAGTACTTC. It codes for CASNPAGAPSSEQYF.

V usage is TRBV2 and J usage is TRBJ2-1; a weak D match, TRBD1 (5 bases). The V gene's germline CDR1 is SNHLY and CDR2 FYNNEI. This CDR3 has 15 amino acids. The V end lost 3 bases, the J end lost 1 base, and 10 bases lay between the germline ends. CDR3 sequence reads: CASSEAGWSYNEQFF. In DNA, the CDR3 is TGTGCCAGCAGTGAGGCAGGGTGGTCCTACAATGAGCAGTTCTTC.

V and J are TRBV6-5 and TRBJ2-5; weak D call: TRBD1 (7 bases). Per the germline V gene, CDR1 is MNHEY and CDR2 is SVGAGI. The V and J ends lost 6 bases and 1 base respectively, with 21 bases between them. This CDR3 contains 17 residues. For the CDR3, the DNA is TGTGCCAGCAGGGACGGGGGACAGTCACCATCCCAAGAGACCCAGTACTTC. This codes for CASRDGGQSPSQETQYF.

This clonotype was detected a few times. The V and J genes are TRBV7-2 and TRBJ2-1; D unclear. CDR1 and CDR2 (germline): SGHTA, FQGNSA. Between the trimmed V and J ends, which lost 1 base and 10 bases, there was a span of 11 bases. The CDR3 length is 13 residues. CDR3 sequence: CASSLDIRHEQFF. DNA for the CDR3: TGTGCCAGCAGCTTAGATATCCGCCACGAGCAGTTCTTC.

This clonotype was detected only a few times. This chain connects TRBV6-2 or TRBV6-3 to TRBJ2-3; tentative D call: TRBD2 (6 bases). Germline assignment: CDR1 MNHEY and CDR2 SVGEGT. CDR3 length: 16 amino acids. The ends were cut back, 0 bases at V and 3 bases at J, with 13 bases in the middle. The chain's CDR3 is CASSYSTSGLTDTQYF. DNA of the CDR3: TGTGCCAGCAGTTACTCGACGAGCGGGCTGACAGATACGCAGTATTTT.

This clonotype was seen a handful of times. The chain employs TRBV7-9 and TRBJ1-1; no definite D call. Germline V lookup: CDR1 SEHNR, CDR2 FQNEAQ (reference sequence). The V end lost 5 bases, the J end lost 2 bases, and 12 bases lay between the germline ends. The CDR3 runs to 14 residues. As DNA, the CDR3 is TGTGCCAGCAGCCCCATGGGATTTAACACTGAAGCTTTCTTT. It yields the protein CASSPMGFNTEAFF.

This clonotype was counted many times. The chain is built from TRBV19 and TRBJ2-1, with 7 bases matching TRBD1. V was clipped by 6 bases and J by 2 bases; unmatched bases: 1. Looked up from germline, CDR1 is LNHDA and CDR2 is SQIVND (reference sequence). CDR3 length: 13 amino acids. CDR3 nucleotides: TGTGCCAGTAGACAGGGGACCTACAATGAGCAGTTCTTC. This codes for CASRQGTYNEQFF.

This clonotype was detected only a few times. The V call is TRBV28, the J call TRBJ1-5; TRBD1 aligns across 7 bases. The CDR3 has 15 amino acids. The ends lost 6 bases at V and 2 bases at J; junction bases unmatched: 7. Germline CDR1 and CDR2: MDHEN and SYDVKM. The CDR3 region is CASSSGGLGNQPQHF. In DNA form, the CDR3 reads TGTGCCAGCAGCTCAGGGGGGCTCGGCAATCAGCCCCAGCATTTT. Full variable domain (remainder filled in from reference TRBV28 and TRBJ1-5): DVKVTQSSRYLVKRTGEKVFLECVQDMDHENMFWYRQDPGLGLRLIYFSYDVKMKEKGDIPEGYSVSREKKERFSLILESASTNQTSMYLCASSSGGLGNQPQHFGDGTRLSIL.

The rearrangement links TRBV6-1 to TRBJ1-1; tentatively, D is TRBD1 (5 bases). Trimming removed 7 bases at V and 1 base at J, with 19 bases between. This CDR3 comprises 16 residues. CDR1 and CDR2 from the germline V gene are MNHNS and SASEGT. CDR3 residues: CASTPTVLPGNTEAFF. CDR3 in DNA: TGTGCCAGCACTCCGACAGTTCTCCCAGGGAACACTGAAGCTTTCTTT.

As concerns this clonotype: A much more abundant neighbour one base away suggests this may be a read error. The chain uses TRBV7-9 and TRBJ2-3, with D possibly matching TRBD1 (5 bases). The DNA matches TRBJ1-5 better at its end, which makes the J call doubtful. The CDR3 is 15 residues long. Germline values: CDR1 SEHNR, CDR2 FQNEAQ (reference sequence). CDR3 bases: TGTGCCAGCAGCTTAGCTTGGGGGAGCACAGATACGCAGCATTTT. It is translated as CASSLAWGSTDTQHF.

This clonotype was counted between two and nine times. This chain joins TRBV12-3 or TRBV12-4 and TRBJ1-3; tentatively, D is TRBD1 (5 bases). V was trimmed by 5 bases and J by 4 bases, leaving 6 bases between them. The CDR3 runs to 12 residues. The CDR3 nucleotides are TGTGCCAGCAGTAGACAGGGAAACACCATATATTTT. Its protein product is CASSRQGNTIYF.

This chain joins TRBV19 and TRBJ2-2; 7 bases fit TRBD1. This CDR3 has 13 amino acids. V shed 5 bases, J shed 6 bases, and the junction held 3 bases outside the gene matches. The germline CDR1 and CDR2 sequences are LNHDA and SQIVND (reference sequence). The CDR3 spells CASSDRVAGELFF. CDR3 DNA: TGTGCCAGTAGTGACAGGGTAGCCGGGGAGCTGTTTTTT. Complete variable domain (other parts from reference TRBV19 and TRBJ2-2): DGGITQSPKYLFRKEGQNVTLSCEQNLNHDAMYWYRQDPGQGLRLIYYSQIVNDFQKGDIAEGYSVSREKKESFPLTVTSAQKNPTAFYLCASSDRVAGELFFGEGSRLTVL.

This chain joins TRBV20-1 and TRBJ2-5, with 12 bases identical to TRBD2. The V segment lost 1 base and the J segment 2 bases; nucleotides outside the gene matches: 11. The CDR3 has 18 residues. The germline gives CDR1 DFQATT, CDR2 SNEGSKA (reference sequence). The DNA of the CDR3 is TGCAGTGCTAGAGCGTCTAGCGGGGGGGCCGGACCTCAAGAGACCCAGTACTTC. It yields the protein CSARASSGGAGPQETQYF.

The J gene is TRBJ2-3, the V gene TRBV20-1, with TRBD1 as a possible D gene (5 bases). Germline values: CDR1 DFQATT, CDR2 SNEGSKA (reference sequence). The CDR3 totals 14 residues. The V and J ends lost 5 bases and 4 bases respectively, with 16 bases between them. Here the CDR3 DNA reads TGCAGTGCTGGGGCAGGGCCACGGCCAGATACGCAGTATTTT. Translation gives CSAGAGPRPDTQYF.

There are a few counts of this clonotype. V is TRBV5-1 and J is TRBJ2-5; D gene ambiguous. This CDR3 region has 13 residues. Germline V gives CDR1 SGHRS, CDR2 YFSETQ. The V end lost 0 bases, the J end lost 3 bases, and 6 bases lay between the germline ends. The CDR3 here is CASSLDGEETQYF. As DNA, the CDR3 is TGCGCCAGCAGCTTGGATGGAGAAGAGACCCAGTACTTC.

The chain couples TRBV12-3 or TRBV12-4 to TRBJ1-1; TRBD1 matches at 10 bases. V lost 4 bases, J lost 7 bases, and 12 bases stayed unmatched. The CDR3 consists of 16 residues. CDR3 amino acids: CASSSRRQGAWNEAFF. CDR3 in DNA: TGTGCCAGCAGTTCGCGACGACAGGGGGCATGGAATGAAGCTTTCTTT.

This clonotype was observed a few times. The V and J genes are TRBV11-2 and TRBJ2-7, with 7 bases lining up with TRBD1. The J segment lost 7 bases and the V segment lost 4 bases, leaving 7 bases of the junction unmatched. The CDR3 length is 13 residues. CDR1 and CDR2 from the germline V gene are SGHAT and FQNNGV. The DNA of the CDR3 is TGTGCCAGCAGCTCCCTTACAGGGGAAGAGCAGTACTTC. This codes for CASSSLTGEEQYF.

This clonotype was counted many times. The chain combines TRBV7-6 with TRBJ2-7; D gene unclear. The CDR3 has 14 amino acids. V lost 1 base to trimming and J lost 2 bases, with 9 bases between them. CDR1 and CDR2 from the germline V gene are SGHVS and FNYEAQ. The DNA of the CDR3 is TGTGCCAGCAGCTTAGGTCCAGGAGCCTACGAGCAGTACTTC. Translating it yields CASSLGPGAYEQYF.

This clonotype has only a few counts. The chain is built from TRBV7-9 and TRBJ2-1; the D gene is possibly TRBD2 (6 bases). The ends were cut back, 1 base at V and 10 bases at J, with 8 bases in the middle. Germline loops: CDR1 SEHNR, CDR2 FQNEAQ (reference sequence). The CDR3 runs to 12 residues. CDR3 sequence reads: CASSLGEEEQFF. CDR3 DNA: TGTGCCAGCAGCTTAGGGGAGGAAGAGCAGTTCTTC. Filled out from reference TRBV7-9 and TRBJ2-1, the complete variable domain reads DTGVSQNPRHKITKRGQNVTFRCDPISEHNRLYWYRQTLGQGPEFLTYFQNEAQLEKSRLLSDRFSAERPKGSFSTLEIQRTEQGDSAMYLCASSLGEEEQFFGPGTRLTVL.

The rearrangement uses TRBV7-9 and TRBJ1-1, with no clear D. The CDR3 spans 13 residues. The germline CDR1 and CDR2 sequences are SEHNR and FQNEAQ (reference sequence). V shed 7 bases and J shed 4 bases, with 13 bases lying between them. The CDR3 DNA sequence: TGTGCCAGCAACCAGACACCTTCCACTGAAGCTTTCTTT. This codes for CASNQTPSTEAFF.

V is TRBV15 and J is TRBJ1-1; D is uncertain. Trimming took 1 base from V and 6 from J, leaving 9 bases between them. The CDR3 sequence is 13 residues long. The V gene's germline CDR1 is LNHNV and CDR2 YYDKDF (reference sequence). This CDR3 is CATSRGYAAEAFF. The CDR3 region has the DNA TGTGCCACCAGCAGAGGCTATGCAGCTGAAGCTTTCTTT.

V is TRBV7-9 and J is TRBJ2-7; 8 bases are a match to TRBD2. CDR3 size: 14 residues. Germline V gives CDR1 SEHNR, CDR2 FQNEAQ (reference sequence). V lost 4 bases to trimming and J lost 6 bases; unmatched junction nucleotides: 8. Written as DNA, the CDR3 is TGTGCCAGCAGCTGGGGGACTAGTTACAGCGAGCAGTACTTC. Residues: CASSWGTSYSEQYF.

The chain is built from TRBV11-2 and TRBJ2-4; 11 bases agree with TRBD2. The CDR3 loop spans 17 amino acids. Losses at the gene ends were 4 bases for V and 4 bases for J; bases not matched to a gene: 9. Germline V gene lookup returns CDR1 SGHAT and CDR2 FQNNGV. In nucleotides, the CDR3 is TGTGCCAGCAGCTCGTTTTCTAGCGGGGGGACGAAAAACATTCAGTACTTC. It is translated as CASSSFSSGGTKNIQYF.